This T cell receptor (beta chain) was sequenced in a study of blood T cell repertoires in COVID-19. The CDR3 has 14 amino acids. Trimming took 2 bases from V and 5 from J, leaving 12 bases between them. Germline CDR1 is ENHRY and CDR2 is SYGVKD. This clone occurred once. Repertoires were generated with immunoSEQ multiplex PCR, while TCRdb's copy carries only in-frame clones and drops some. The sample has 250,000 or so clones; roughly four fifths are singletons. The sequencing input was PBMCs or T cells enriched from blood (not recorded which). The receptor's source is a man aged 50-59 years who had recovered from COVID-19. The chain has TRBV10-3 and TRBJ1-2; D might be TRBD1 (5 bases). The CDR3 region has the DNA TGTGCCATCAGTGAGCCTACCCAGGGTTATGGCTACACCTTC. Translation: CAISEPTQGYGYTF.